This T cell receptor (beta chain) is from a study of T cells after yellow fever vaccination. Background on the study: Fractions of limited cellularity were prepared by means of SMART-Seq v4 Ultra Low Input.

Study-level points and caveats: FACS-sorted repertoires could harbor abundant contaminating bulk-population clonotypes.

Concerning this clonotype: What it binds is not known.

Deletions cut 7 bases from V and 1 base from J, with 11 bases between. The CDR3 has 13 amino acids. Germline CDR1 SGHRS, CDR2 YFSETQ. For TCR, cDNA came from 5'RACE template switching, which added a universal primer site and UMIs. TCRdb redid the calling of the 5' RACE reads with MiXCR, one entry per CDR3 protein. The table lists about 220,000 distinct CDR3 sequences, more than 3% of them singletons. This TCR was sampled from a man between 18 and 35 years old who received the YFV17D yellow fever vaccine. The chain carries TRBV5-1 and TRBJ1-1; TRBD1 might be the D (5 bases). Here the sequenced sample was CD4+ T cells sorted from PBMCs, taken 10 days after the yellow fever booster vaccination. The DNA for the CDR3 is TGCGCCAGCTGCCGAGACAGGAACACTGAAGCTTTCTTT. It yields the protein CASCRDRNTEAFF.